This T cell receptor (beta chain) was sequenced during a study of blood T cell repertoires in COVID-19. Study summary: Some COVID-19 samples were acute and others convalescent; all came from the United States, Italy and Spain. PBMCs, B-cell-depleted T cells, or T cells were the source of the cDNA or gDNA that made up the material.

Authors' data handling: Nucleated cell counts were estimated from reference gene primer amplification. Produced via immunoSEQ multiplex PCR; TCRdb's table is partial and in-frame only. The DNA was the basis for D and trimming; V, J and clone size are from that table. The sample has approximately 240,000 clones; around 82% are singletons. CDR1 and CDR2 (germline): MNHNS, SASEGT. The CDR3 consists of 14 residues. Trimming took 3 bases from V and 6 from J, leaving 11 bases between them. The clonotype was recovered from a woman older than 75 with active or convalescent COVID-19. Material for sequencing was peripheral blood. V and J are TRBV6-1 and TRBJ1-4; the D is unclear. CDR3 sequence (DNA): TGTGCCAGCAGTGATCGAGGTCACTATGAAAAACTGTTTTTT. Amino acid sequence: CASSDRGHYEKLFF.